The sample holds a few counts of the clone carrying this T cell receptor beta chain. The antigen remains undetermined. The sample originates from a study of cytomegalovirus exposure and HLA in healthy donors. Findings and caveats of the study: A link between a missense DCLRE1C variant and TCR beta V- and J-gene trimming emerged from a later analysis.

PCR employed 60 Vbeta and 13 Jbeta primers. TCRdb's copy holds only in-frame clones and misses some; the assay was immunoSEQ multiplex PCR. The sample has under 200,000 clones, about three quarters seen once. Sequencing input: PBMCs. The clonotype comes from a man younger than 35 in good health and CMV-seronegative.

CDR3 amino acids: CASSRRDPSGNQPQHF. The CDR3, as DNA: TGTGCCAGCAGTCGCCGGGACCCTAGCGGCAATCAGCCCCAGCATTTT. The rearrangement joins TRBV27 to TRBJ1-5; tentative D call: TRBD1 (5 bases). From germline, CDR1 is MNHEY and CDR2 SMNVEV (reference sequence). The length of the CDR3 is 16 residues. Trimming left V 5 bases short and J 2 bases short, with 16 bases between.